What follows describes a single T cell receptor beta chain. The antigen remains undetermined. This same CDR3 is encoded by further DNA sequences in the sample. The CDR3 contains 14 residues. Germline V gene sequence: CDR1 SGHTA, CDR2 FQGNSA. V lost 4 bases, J lost 0 bases, and 10 bases lay in between. This entry is derived from a study of shared clonotypes between healthy human individuals. Method: immunoSEQ multiplex PCR; TCRdb's copy keeps in-frame clones and lacks some. Of about 2.4 million clones in the sample, roughly 93% were seen once. Study-wide findings and caveats: Shared across four donors were 4% to 5% of the naive CD4 clonotypes.

This sequence joins TRBV7-2 and TRBJ2-7; D unclear. The sample was naive CD4+ T cells from PBMCs. Specified subset: CD45RA+ positively selected. The sequence derives from a man younger than 35 in good health. Some clones in this sample may be carry-over from other donors' samples. CDR3 amino acids: CASSSGRGSYEQYF. For the CDR3, the DNA is TGTGCCAGCAGCTCAGGTCGAGGCTCCTACGAGCAGTACTTC.